This T cell receptor (beta chain) comes out of a study of T cells in Graves' hyperthyroidism and ophthalmopathy. This clonotype was detected many times. CDR1 is GTSNPN and CDR2 is SVGIG in the germline V gene (reference sequence). The V end was cut by 3 bases, the J end by 5 bases, with 6 bases between. The CDR3 contains 11 residues. Amplified TCR beta CDR3 regions derived from RNA transcripts. In the first-round RT-PCR of the TCR CDR3, the HTBI primer set was used. TCRdb independently ran MiXCR on the multiplex PCR reads; one entry per CDR3 protein. The sample lists 500,000 to 750,000 distinct CDR3 sequences; 15% to 19% were seen once.

The sample was blood. The receptor was isolated from a young woman with Graves' hyperthyroidism. The rearrangement uses TRBV30 and TRBJ2-3; D remains ambiguous. CDR3 DNA: TGTGCCTGGAGGTTGGTAGATACGCAGTATTTT. This translates into CAWRLVDTQYF.